This entry describes one T cell receptor beta chain. Other DNA sequences of this sample code for an identical CDR3. These data are taken from a study of tumor-infiltrating lymphocytes in localized non-small cell lung cancer. Germline V gene sequence: CDR1 SGHRS, CDR2 YFSETQ. V was cut by 0 bases and J by 0 bases, with 10 bases left in between. The length of the CDR3 is 16 residues. The protocol was immunoSEQ multiplex PCR, while the TCRdb copy is restricted to in-frame clones and leaves out a portion. The table records some 14,000 clones, 65% to 75% of them present only once. The chain couples TRBV5-1 to TRBJ1-3, with D maybe TRBD1 (5 bases). This TCR derives from a human donor with non-small cell lung cancer. The sample comprised uninvolved lung tissue not adjacent to the tumor. Written as DNA, the CDR3 is TGCGCCAGCAGCTTGGCCTCGGGGGACTCTGGAAACACCATATATTTT. It is translated as CASSLASGDSGNTIYF.